Listed here is a single T cell receptor (beta chain). Its target is unknown. The source of the sample is a study of cytomegalovirus exposure and HLA in healthy donors. General observations from the study: The dataset shows that most TCR sequences were rare, while some public TCRs occurred in many donors. Reported performance of the classifier showed diagnosis of cytomegalovirus status with high specificity and sensitivity. Researchers catalogued under 200 TCR beta chains as cytomegalovirus-associated.

This table comes from immunoSEQ multiplex PCR, and its TCRdb copy is limited to in-frame clones, with some not included. The data show 150,000 to 200,000 clones, 91% seen once. Germline-derived CDR1 and CDR2 are SQVTM and ANQGSEA. V was shortened by 2 bases and J by 4 bases, with 20 bases between the two germline ends. The CDR3 runs to 16 residues. J is TRBJ1-2 and V is TRBV29-1; D is perhaps TRBD1 (6 bases). The TCR originated in a woman between 18 and 29 years old in good health and CMV-seropositive. Sample: PBMCs. Here the CDR3 reads CSVERRQGPLPYGYTF. CDR3 nucleotides: TGCAGCGTTGAACGTAGGCAGGGGCCTCTACCCTATGGCTACACCTTC.